A selection of T cell receptor beta chains follows, all from one sample in a study of shared clonotypes between healthy human individuals. The data were produced by immunoSEQ multiplex PCR, yet TCRdb's version contains in-frame clones alone and is incomplete. The profile covers some 200,000 clones, with about 93% appearing a single time and about 0.067% taken by the ten largest. The sample comprised naive CD4+ T cells sorted from blood. The receptors were sampled from a woman aged 30 to 39 in good health. The CDR3 runs from the conserved cysteine through the conserved F or W. The D gene is left open where the match is weak. Where a row states a size, it is once, few, many or the class of an expanded clone; other rows omit it.

j_call,d_call,v_call,clone_size,cdr3_nt,cdr3_aa
TRBJ2-7,.,TRBV4-1,.,TGCGCCAGCAGCCAAGCAGGGGCCTACGAGCAGTACTTC,CASSQAGAYEQYF
TRBJ2-5,TRBD1,TRBV5-1,.,TGCGCCAGCACCAGGGGGAATCCGGGACAGGGTTTTCAGTACTTC,CASTRGNPGQGFQYF
TRBJ1-2,.,TRBV18,once,TGTGCCAGCTCACCTGGGCAGGGGTTAGGCGGCTACACCTTC,CASSPGQGLGGYTF
TRBJ2-7,TRBD1,TRBV28,.,TGTGCCAGCAGCCGTACTTGGACAGGGGGCGTTCGCTACGAGCAGTACTTC,CASSRTWTGGVRYEQYF
TRBJ2-5,.,TRBV19,.,TGTGCCAGTAGTATGAAGGGTCGGGAGACCCAGTACTTC,CASSMKGRETQYF
TRBJ1-5,.,TRBV28,few,TGTGCCAGCACCCCGGATAGCAATCAGCCCCAGCATTTT,CASTPDSNQPQHF
TRBJ2-7,TRBD2,TRBV9,.,TGTGCCAGCAGCCTCGGACTAGCCCACGAGCAGTACTTC,CASSLGLAHEQYF
TRBJ2-6,TRBD1,TRBV7-8,.,TGTGCCAGCAGCTTAGCGGTAGGGACAGGGGGCGCAGGGGCCAACGTCCTGACTTTC,CASSLAVGTGGAGANVLTF
TRBJ1-2,.,TRBV29-1,.,TGCAGCGTTGAGGGGCTCTCCAACTATGGCTACACCTTC,CSVEGLSNYGYTF
TRBJ2-1,.,TRBV5-6,.,TGTGCCAGCAGCTTGAGGTGGCTAAGCTCCTACAATGAGCAGTTCTTC,CASSLRWLSSYNEQFF
TRBJ2-5,TRBD2,TRBV18,.,TGTGCCAGCTCACCGTACGATCTACCCGGGACTAGCCAAGAGACCCAGTACTTC,CASSPYDLPGTSQETQYF
TRBJ2-5,TRBD2,TRBV4-2,.,TGTGCCAGCAGCCAAGGGCTAGCGGGAGTGGAGGGCCAAGAGACCCAGTACTTC,CASSQGLAGVEGQETQYF
TRBJ1-4,.,TRBV18,.,TGTGCCAGCTCATCCCTCGGACACGGTAGAACGATGGAAAAACTGTTTTTT,CASSSLGHGRTMEKLFF
TRBJ1-6,.,TRBV18,.,TGTGCCAGCTCAGGAGGCAGGGGTAATTCACCCCTCCACTTT,CASSGGRGNSPLHF
TRBJ2-1,TRBD2,TRBV9,.,TGTGCCAGCAGCGTAGCTAGCGGGAAATTAGGTGAGCAGTTCTTC,CASSVASGKLGEQFF